The 5 T cell receptor beta chains listed next were all sequenced from one sample in a study of human T cells and chemical hapten exposure. MiXCR was run by TCRdb on the RACE reads, yielding one entry per CDR3 protein. The data show around 300,000 distinct CDR3 sequences, with roughly 6.9% seen just once and 7.5% to 8.5% held by the top ten. Time point described: patch test 1, 2 weeks after DPC sensitization. The treatment denotes: therapeutic diphenylcyclopropenone sensitization with weekly scalp DPC. The sample here was whole blood, taken in connection with sensitization to the hapten diphenylcyclopropenone (DPC). The receptors here all came from a woman younger than 30 with alopecia areata. Some clones in this sample may be carry-over from other donors' samples.

In this sample, this clonotype turned up many times. Relative to the germline gene, one junction end is altered; a read error may explain this. The rearrangement joins TRBV14 to TRBJ2-7; maybe TRBD2 (6 bases). This CDR3 has 12 residues. The V gene's germline CDR1 is SGHDN and CDR2 FVKESK. The CDR3 is CASSQTAGRQKF. DNA for the CDR3: TGTGCCAGCAGCCAAACGGCGGGGAGACAAAAATTC.

This clonotype has a handful of counts. The gene calls are TRBV12-3 or TRBV12-4 and TRBJ2-7; D is unclear. The V end lost 2 bases, the J end lost 2 bases, and 10 bases lay between the germline ends. This CDR3 is built from 14 residues. The CDR3 here is CASSLFDGPYEQYF. The CDR3 nucleotides are TGTGCCAGCAGTTTATTTGACGGACCCTACGAGCAGTACTTC.

The chain combines TRBV7-9 with TRBJ2-5; D may match TRBD1 or TRBD2 (6 bases each). The CDR3 is 14 amino acids. CDR1 is SEHNR, CDR2 FQNEAQ, per germline (reference sequence). V gave up 4 bases and J gave up 3 bases, with 12 bases separating them. The CDR3 region has the DNA TGTGCCAGCAGCTCGACAGGCGGGGAAGAGACCCAGTACTTC. As protein: CASSSTGGEETQYF.

There are a few counts of this clonotype. The chain uses TRBV6-6 and TRBJ2-7; 11 positions match TRBD2. Germline assignment: CDR1 MNHNY and CDR2 SVGAGI (reference sequence). The CDR3 covers 14 residues. J lost 4 bases, V lost 6 bases, and 5 bases had no gene match. CDR3 protein: CASRRLAGLYEQYF. CDR3 in DNA: TGTGCCAGCAGGCGACTAGCGGGGTTATACGAGCAGTACTTC.

In this sample, this clonotype turned up a few times. This chain uses TRBV6-5 with TRBJ1-5; tentative D call: TRBD1 (5 bases). This CDR3 has 13 residues. Trimming cost V 6 bases and J 5 bases, with 11 bases left between them. Germline V gene data show CDR1 as MNHEY and CDR2 as SVGAGI. In nucleotides, the CDR3 is TGTGCCAGCAGCCCGAGAGGGGATCAGCCCCAGCATTTT. It specifies CASSPRGDQPQHF.